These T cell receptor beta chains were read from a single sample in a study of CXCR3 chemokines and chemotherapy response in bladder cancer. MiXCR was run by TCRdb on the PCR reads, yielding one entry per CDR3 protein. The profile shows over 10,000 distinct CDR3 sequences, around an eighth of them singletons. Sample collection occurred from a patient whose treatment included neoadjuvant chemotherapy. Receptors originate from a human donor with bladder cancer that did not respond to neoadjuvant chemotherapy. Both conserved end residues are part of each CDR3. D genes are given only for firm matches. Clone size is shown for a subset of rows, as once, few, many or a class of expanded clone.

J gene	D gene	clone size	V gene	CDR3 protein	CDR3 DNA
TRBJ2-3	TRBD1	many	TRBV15	CATSRVDRGTDTQYF	TGTGCCACCAGCAGAGTGGACAGGGGCACAGATACGCAGTATTTT
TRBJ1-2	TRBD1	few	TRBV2	CASRGQGNYGYTF	TGTGCCAGCAGAGGACAGGGGAACTATGGCTACACCTTC
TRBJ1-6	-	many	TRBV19	CASREGSSYNSPLHF	TGTGCCAGTAGAGAGGGCAGCTCCTATAATTCACCCCTCCACTTT
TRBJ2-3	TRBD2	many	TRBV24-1	CATSDLGTSGGADTQYF	TGTGCCACCAGTGATTTAGGGACTAGCGGGGGGGCAGATACGCAGTATTTT
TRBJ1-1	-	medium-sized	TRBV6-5	CASSDQGFGEAFF	TGTGCCAGCAGTGATCAGGGGTTTGGGGAAGCTTTCTTT
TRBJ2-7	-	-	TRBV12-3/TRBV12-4	CASSLKGNSYEQYF	TGTGCCAGCAGTTTAAAGGGGAACTCCTACGAGCAGTACTTC
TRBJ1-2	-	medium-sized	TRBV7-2	CASSFKGTYGYTF	TGTGCCAGCAGCTTTAAGGGGACCTATGGCTACACCTTC
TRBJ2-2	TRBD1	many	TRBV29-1	CSVSKDRDTGELFF	TGCAGCGTCAGTAAGGACAGGGACACCGGGGAGCTGTTTTTT
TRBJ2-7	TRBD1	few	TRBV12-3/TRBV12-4	CASSKGGTGDYEQYF	TGTGCCAGCAGCAAGGGCGGGACAGGGGACTACGAGCAGTACTTC
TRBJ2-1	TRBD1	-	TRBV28	CASSRQGPEQFF	TGTGCCAGCAGTCGACAGGGACCTGAGCAGTTCTTC
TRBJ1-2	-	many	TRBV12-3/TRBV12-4	CASSLFGPGPNYGYTF	TGTGCCAGCAGTTTATTCGGTCCAGGGCCCAACTATGGCTACACCTTC
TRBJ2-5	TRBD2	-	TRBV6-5	CASSSQRGVETQYF	TGTGCCAGCAGTTCCCAGCGGGGGGTGGAGACCCAGTACTTC
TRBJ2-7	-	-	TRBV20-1	CSARAAGAQQYF	TGCAGTGCTAGAGCGGCAGGGGCCCAGCAGTACTTC
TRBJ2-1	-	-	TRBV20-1	CSASGGPSYNEQFF	TGCAGTGCCTCCGGGGGCCCTTCCTACAATGAGCAGTTCTTC
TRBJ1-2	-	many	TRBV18	CASSPRQGKDGYTF	TGTGCCAGCTCACCCCGACAAGGAAAAGATGGCTACACCTTC
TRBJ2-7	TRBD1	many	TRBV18	CASSPFQGQGAYEQYF	TGTGCCAGCTCACCATTTCAGGGACAGGGCGCCTACGAGCAGTACTTC
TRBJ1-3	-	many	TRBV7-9	CASSLGPGNTIYF	TGTGCCAGCAGCTTGGGCCCGGGAAACACCATATATTTT
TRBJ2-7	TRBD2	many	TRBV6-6	CASSYPIRGGTYEQYF	TGTGCCAGCAGTTACCCCATCCGGGGGGGAACCTACGAGCAGTACTTC
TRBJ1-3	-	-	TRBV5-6	CASSRGRGDTIYF	TGTGCCAGCAGCCGCGGGAGAGGAGACACCATATATTTT
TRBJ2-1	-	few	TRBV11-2	CASSSTATPYNEQFF	TGTGCCAGCAGCTCGACTGCGACCCCCTACAATGAGCAGTTCTTC
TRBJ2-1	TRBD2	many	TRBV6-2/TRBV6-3	CASSKTGLAGAEQFF	TGTGCCAGCAGTAAGACGGGACTAGCGGGGGCCGAGCAGTTCTTC
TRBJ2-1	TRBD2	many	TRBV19	CASSIGTSGGYNEQFF	TGTGCCAGTAGTATAGGGACTAGCGGGGGTTACAATGAGCAGTTCTTC
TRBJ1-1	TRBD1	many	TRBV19	CASSTPTGALEAFF	TGTGCCAGTAGTACCCCGACAGGGGCCCTTGAAGCTTTCTTT
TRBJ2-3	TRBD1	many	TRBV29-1	CSASGQDTDTQYF	TGCAGCGCCTCGGGACAGGACACAGATACGCAGTATTTT
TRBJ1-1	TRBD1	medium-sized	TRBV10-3	CAIGQGLNTEAFF	TGTGCCATCGGACAGGGATTGAACACTGAAGCTTTCTTT
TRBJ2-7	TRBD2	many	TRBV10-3	CAISGTSGRIYEQYF	TGTGCCATCAGCGGGACTAGCGGGAGGATCTACGAGCAGTACTTC
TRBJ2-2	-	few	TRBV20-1	CSAWALDLSGELFF	TGCAGTGCGTGGGCCTTGGATCTATCCGGGGAGCTGTTTTTT
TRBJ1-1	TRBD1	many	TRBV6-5	CASRLSYIPGTGGFIF	TGTGCCAGCAGACTCAGTTATATCCCCGGGACAGGGGGTTTTATCTTT
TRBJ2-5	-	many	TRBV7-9	CASSFGPGETQYF	TGTGCCAGCAGCTTTGGTCCGGGAGAGACCCAGTACTTC
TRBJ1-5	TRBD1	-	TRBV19	CASSPGDRVGQPQHF	TGTGCCAGTAGTCCCGGGGACAGGGTCGGGCAGCCCCAGCATTTT
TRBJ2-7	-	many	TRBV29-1	CSVEISGREREQYF	TGCAGCGTTGAAATCTCGGGCAGGGAGAGGGAGCAGTACTTC
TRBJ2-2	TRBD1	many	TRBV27	CASSPFPLGRGLGGYTTGELFF	TGTGCCAGCAGTCCATTCCCCCTGGGCAGGGGGCTTGGTGGATACACCACCGGGGAGCTGTTTTTT
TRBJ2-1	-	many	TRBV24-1	CATSDPGGSRGNEQFF	TGTGCCACCAGTGACCCTGGAGGCTCCCGTGGCAATGAGCAGTTCTTC
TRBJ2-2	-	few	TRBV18	CASSPDEELFF	TGTGCCAGCTCACCCGACGAGGAGCTGTTTTTT
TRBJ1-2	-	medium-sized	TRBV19	CASRPQQGGYGYTF	TGTGCCAGTCGCCCCCAGCAGGGTGGCTATGGCTACACCTTC
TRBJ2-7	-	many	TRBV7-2	CATAGVGSYEQYF	TGTGCCACTGCAGGGGTGGGCTCCTACGAGCAGTACTTC
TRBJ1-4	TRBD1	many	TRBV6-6	CASRPPGTGTATNEKLFF	TGTGCCAGCAGACCTCCCGGGACAGGGACTGCAACTAATGAAAAACTGTTTTTT
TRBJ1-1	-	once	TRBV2	CASGGLDTEAFF	TGTGCCAGCGGGGGATTGGACACTGAAGCTTTCTTT
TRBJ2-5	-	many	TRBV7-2	CASSLKWETQYF	TGTGCCAGCAGCTTAAAATGGGAGACCCAGTACTTC
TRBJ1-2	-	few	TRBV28	CASTPTAPYGYTF	TGTGCCAGCACTCCCACAGCTCCCTATGGCTACACCTTC
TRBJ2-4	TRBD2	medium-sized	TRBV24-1	CATSATSGWGNIQYF	TGTGCCACCAGCGCGACTAGCGGGTGGGGAAACATTCAGTACTTC
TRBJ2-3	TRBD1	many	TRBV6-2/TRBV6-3	CASTRQGARVYTDTQYF	TGTGCCAGCACCCGACAGGGGGCCCGGGTGTACACAGATACGCAGTATTTT
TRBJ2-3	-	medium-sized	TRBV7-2	CASSFPADTQYF	TGTGCCAGCAGCTTTCCCGCAGATACGCAGTATTTT
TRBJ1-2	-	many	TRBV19	CASSIERNYGYTF	TGTGCCAGTAGTATAGAACGGAACTATGGCTACACCTTC
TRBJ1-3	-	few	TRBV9	CASSVVPGLDTIYF	TGTGCCAGCAGCGTAGTCCCGGGTTTGGACACCATATATTTT
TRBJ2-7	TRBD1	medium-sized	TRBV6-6	CASILGQGSEQYF	TGTGCCAGCATTCTCGGACAGGGAAGCGAGCAGTACTTC
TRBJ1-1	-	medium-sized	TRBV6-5	CASRLGWDTEAFF	TGTGCCAGCAGGTTGGGGTGGGACACTGAAGCTTTCTTT
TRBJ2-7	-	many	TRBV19	CASSIGPPINHEQYF	TGTGCCAGTAGTATAGGACCCCCGATTAACCACGAGCAGTACTTC
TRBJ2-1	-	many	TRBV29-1	CSVKASGPSYNEQFF	TGCAGCGTTAAAGCGAGCGGGCCTTCCTACAATGAGCAGTTCTTC
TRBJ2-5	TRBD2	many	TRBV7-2	CASTYGGGDGETQYF	TGTGCCAGCACCTATGGGGGGGGGGACGGAGAGACCCAGTACTTC
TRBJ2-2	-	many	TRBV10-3	CAISESQSGELFF	TGTGCCATCAGTGAGTCACAGTCCGGGGAGCTGTTTTTT
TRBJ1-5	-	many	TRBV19	CASSEGRVGNQPQHF	TGTGCCAGTAGTGAAGGCAGGGTGGGCAATCAGCCCCAGCATTTT
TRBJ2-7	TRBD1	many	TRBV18	CASSPGTDRLNEQYF	TGTGCCAGCTCACCAGGGACAGACCGATTGAACGAGCAGTACTTC
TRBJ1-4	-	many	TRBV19	CASSWSTTNEKLFF	TGTGCCAGTAGTTGGTCGACAACTAATGAAAAACTGTTTTTT
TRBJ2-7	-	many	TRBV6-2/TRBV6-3	CASSSSPNREQYF	TGTGCCAGCAGTTCATCACCTAACCGCGAGCAGTACTTC
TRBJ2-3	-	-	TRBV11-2	CASSFRQVSTDTQYF	TGTGCCAGCAGCTTCAGACAGGTAAGCACAGATACGCAGTATTTT